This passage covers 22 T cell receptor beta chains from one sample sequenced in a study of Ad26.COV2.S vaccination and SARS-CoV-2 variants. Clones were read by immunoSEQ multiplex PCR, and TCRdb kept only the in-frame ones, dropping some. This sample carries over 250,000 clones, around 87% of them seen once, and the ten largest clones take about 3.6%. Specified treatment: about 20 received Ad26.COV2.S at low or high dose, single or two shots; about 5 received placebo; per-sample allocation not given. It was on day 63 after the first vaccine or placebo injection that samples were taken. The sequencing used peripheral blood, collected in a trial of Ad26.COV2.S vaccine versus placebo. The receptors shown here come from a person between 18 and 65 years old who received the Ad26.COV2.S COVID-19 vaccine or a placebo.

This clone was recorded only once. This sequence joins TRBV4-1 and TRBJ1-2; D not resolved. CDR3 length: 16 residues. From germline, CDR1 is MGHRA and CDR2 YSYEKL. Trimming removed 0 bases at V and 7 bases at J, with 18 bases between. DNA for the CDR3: TGCGCCAGCAGCCAAGAGCGTGCACCCAATGATGGTGGCTACACCTTC. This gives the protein CASSQERAPNDGGYTF.

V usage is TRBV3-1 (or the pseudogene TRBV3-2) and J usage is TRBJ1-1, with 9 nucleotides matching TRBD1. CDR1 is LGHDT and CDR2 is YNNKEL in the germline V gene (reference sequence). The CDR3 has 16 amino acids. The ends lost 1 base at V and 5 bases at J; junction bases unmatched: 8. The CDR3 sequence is CASSQAFTDRGTEAFF. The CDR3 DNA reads TGTGCCAGCAGCCAAGCGTTTACGGACAGGGGAACTGAAGCTTTCTTT.

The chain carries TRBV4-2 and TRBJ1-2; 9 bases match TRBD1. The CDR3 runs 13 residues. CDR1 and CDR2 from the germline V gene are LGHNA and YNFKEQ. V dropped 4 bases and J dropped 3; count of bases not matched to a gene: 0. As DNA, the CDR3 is TGTGCCAGCAGCCGGGACAGGGACTATGGCTACACCTTC. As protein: CASSRDRDYGYTF.

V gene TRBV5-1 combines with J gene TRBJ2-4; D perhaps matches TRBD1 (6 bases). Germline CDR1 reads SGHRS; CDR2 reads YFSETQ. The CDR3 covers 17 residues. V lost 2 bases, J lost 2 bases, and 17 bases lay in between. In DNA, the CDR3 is TGCGCCAGCAGCTTAGGGGACACCTCGGTTCCCAAAAACATTCAGTACTTC. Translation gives CASSLGDTSVPKNIQYF.

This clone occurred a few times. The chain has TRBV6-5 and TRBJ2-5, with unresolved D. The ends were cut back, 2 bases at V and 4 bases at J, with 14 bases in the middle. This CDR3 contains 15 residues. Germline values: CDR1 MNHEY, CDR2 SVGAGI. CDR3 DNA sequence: TGTGCCAGCAGTTACGAACAGCTCAGAGTAGAGACCCAGTACTTC. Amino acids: CASSYEQLRVETQYF.

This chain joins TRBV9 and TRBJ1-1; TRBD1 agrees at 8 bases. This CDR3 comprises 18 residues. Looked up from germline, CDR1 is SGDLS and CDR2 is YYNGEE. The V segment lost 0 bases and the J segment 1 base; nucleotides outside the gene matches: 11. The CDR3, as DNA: TGTGCCAGCAGCGTAGGGTTGAGTGGGACAGGTCCGAACACTGAAGCTTTCTTT. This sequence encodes CASSVGLSGTGPNTEAFF.

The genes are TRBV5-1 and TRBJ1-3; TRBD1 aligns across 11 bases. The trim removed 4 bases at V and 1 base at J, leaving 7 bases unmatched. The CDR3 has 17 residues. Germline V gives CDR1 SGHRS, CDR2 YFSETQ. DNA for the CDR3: TGCGCCAGCAGCCAACAGGACAGGGGGCAGTCTGGAAACACCATATATTTT. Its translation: CASSQQDRGQSGNTIYF.

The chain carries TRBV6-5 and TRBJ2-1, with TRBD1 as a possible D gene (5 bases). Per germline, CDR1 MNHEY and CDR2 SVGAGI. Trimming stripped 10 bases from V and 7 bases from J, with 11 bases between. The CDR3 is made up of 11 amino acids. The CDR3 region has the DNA TGTGCCACCAAAGGGGCTAATGAGCAGTTCTTC. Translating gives CATKGANEQFF.

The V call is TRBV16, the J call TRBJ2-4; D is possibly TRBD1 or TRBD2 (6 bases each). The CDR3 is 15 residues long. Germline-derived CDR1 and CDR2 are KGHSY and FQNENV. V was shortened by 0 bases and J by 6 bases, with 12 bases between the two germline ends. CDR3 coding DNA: TGTGCCAGCAGCCAATCGGCAGGGGAGGCAAACATTCAGTACTTC. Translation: CASSQSAGEANIQYF.

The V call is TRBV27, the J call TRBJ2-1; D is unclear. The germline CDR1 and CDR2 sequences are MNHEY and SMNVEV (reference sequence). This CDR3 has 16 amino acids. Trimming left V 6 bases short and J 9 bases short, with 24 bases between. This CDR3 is CASSPGVRAPIGEQFF. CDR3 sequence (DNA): TGTGCCAGCAGCCCCGGCGTCCGGGCCCCGATCGGTGAGCAGTTCTTC.

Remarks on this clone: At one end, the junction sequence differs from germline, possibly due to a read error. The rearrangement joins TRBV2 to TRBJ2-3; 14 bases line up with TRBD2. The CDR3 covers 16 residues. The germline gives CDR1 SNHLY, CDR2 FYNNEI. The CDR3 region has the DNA TGTGCCAGCAGCGAAGGGACTAGCGGGAGTCCAGATACGCAGTATTTT. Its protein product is CASSEGTSGSPDTQYF.

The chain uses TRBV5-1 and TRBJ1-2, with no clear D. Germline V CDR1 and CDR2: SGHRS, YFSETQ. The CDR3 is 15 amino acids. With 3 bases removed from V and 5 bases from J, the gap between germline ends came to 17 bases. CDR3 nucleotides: TGCGCCAGCAGCTACCGAACGACGGCCCGATATGGCTACACCTTC. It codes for CASSYRTTARYGYTF. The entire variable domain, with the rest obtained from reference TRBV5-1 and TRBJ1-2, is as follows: KAGVTQTPRYLIKTRGQQVTLSCSPISGHRSVSWYQQTPGQGLQFLFEYFSETQRNKGNFPGRFSGRQFSNSRSEMNVSTLELGDSALYLCASSYRTTARYGYTFGSGTRLTVV.

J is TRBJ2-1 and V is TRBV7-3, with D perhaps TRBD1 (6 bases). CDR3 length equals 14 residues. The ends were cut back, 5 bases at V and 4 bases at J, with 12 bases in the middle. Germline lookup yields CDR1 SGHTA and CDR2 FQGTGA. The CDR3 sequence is CASSKDTGYNEQFF. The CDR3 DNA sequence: TGTGCCAGCAGCAAAGACACAGGGTACAATGAGCAGTTCTTC.

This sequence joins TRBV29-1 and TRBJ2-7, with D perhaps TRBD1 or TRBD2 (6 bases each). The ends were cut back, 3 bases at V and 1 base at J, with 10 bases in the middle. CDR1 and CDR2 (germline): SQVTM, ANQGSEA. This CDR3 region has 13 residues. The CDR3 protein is CSVDSGASYEQYF. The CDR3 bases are TGCAGCGTTGATTCGGGGGCTTCCTACGAGCAGTACTTC.

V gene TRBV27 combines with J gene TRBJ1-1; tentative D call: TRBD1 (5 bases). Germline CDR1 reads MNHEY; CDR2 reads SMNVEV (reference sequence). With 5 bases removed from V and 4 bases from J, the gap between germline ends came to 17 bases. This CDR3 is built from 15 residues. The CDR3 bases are TGTGCCAGCAGTCCGAACGGGGCGGGTTTCACTGAAGCTTTCTTT. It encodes CASSPNGAGFTEAFF.

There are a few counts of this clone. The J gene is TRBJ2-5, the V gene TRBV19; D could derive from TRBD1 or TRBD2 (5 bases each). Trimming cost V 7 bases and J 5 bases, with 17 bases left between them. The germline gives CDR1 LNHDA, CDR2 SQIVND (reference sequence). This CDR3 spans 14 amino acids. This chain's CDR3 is CASNRGVPEETQYF. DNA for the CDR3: TGTGCCAGTAACCGAGGGGTGCCTGAGGAGACCCAGTACTTC.

The CDR3 DNA reads TGTGCCGGCGGCGAGGGAGGGTTCTCACCCCTCCACTTT. It yields the protein CAGGEGGFSPLHF. The genes are TRBV30 and TRBJ1-6; D ambiguous. The CDR3 sequence is 13 residues long. Germline loops: CDR1 GTSNPN, CDR2 SVGIG (reference sequence). Trimming pared 8 bases from V and 10 bases from J, leaving 18 bases between.

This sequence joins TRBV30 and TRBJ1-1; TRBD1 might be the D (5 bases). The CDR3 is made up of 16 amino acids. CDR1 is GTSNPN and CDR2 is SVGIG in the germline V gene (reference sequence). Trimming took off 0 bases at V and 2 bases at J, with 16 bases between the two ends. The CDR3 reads CAWSVGRAKPNTEAFF. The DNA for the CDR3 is TGTGCCTGGAGTGTTGGCAGGGCCAAACCTAACACTGAAGCTTTCTTT.

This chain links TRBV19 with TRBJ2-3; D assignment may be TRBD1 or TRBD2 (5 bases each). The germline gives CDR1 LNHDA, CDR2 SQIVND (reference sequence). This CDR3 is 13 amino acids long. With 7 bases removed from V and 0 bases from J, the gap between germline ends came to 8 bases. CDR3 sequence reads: CASTGPSTDTQYF. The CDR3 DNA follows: TGTGCCAGTACGGGACCGAGCACAGATACGCAGTATTTT.

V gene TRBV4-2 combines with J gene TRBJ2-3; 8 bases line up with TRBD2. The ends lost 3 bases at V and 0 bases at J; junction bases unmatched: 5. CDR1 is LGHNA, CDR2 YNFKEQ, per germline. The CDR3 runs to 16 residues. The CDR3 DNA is TGTGCCAGCAGCCAGTTACTAGCGGTTAGCACAGATACGCAGTATTTT. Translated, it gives CASSQLLAVSTDTQYF.

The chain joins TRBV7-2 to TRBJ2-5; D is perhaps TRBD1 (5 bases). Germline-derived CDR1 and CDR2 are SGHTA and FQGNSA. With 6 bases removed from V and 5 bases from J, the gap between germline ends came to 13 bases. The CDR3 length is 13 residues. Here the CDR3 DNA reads TGTGCCAGCAGTCCTCCAGGGCGGGAGACCCAGTACTTC. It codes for CASSPPGRETQYF. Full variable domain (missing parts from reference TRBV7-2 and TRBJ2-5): GAGVSQSPSNKVTEKGKDVELRCDPISGHTALYWYRQSLGQGLEFLIYFQGNSAPDKSGLPSDRFSAERTGGSVSTLTIQRTQQEDSAVYLCASSPPGRETQYFGPGTRLLVL.

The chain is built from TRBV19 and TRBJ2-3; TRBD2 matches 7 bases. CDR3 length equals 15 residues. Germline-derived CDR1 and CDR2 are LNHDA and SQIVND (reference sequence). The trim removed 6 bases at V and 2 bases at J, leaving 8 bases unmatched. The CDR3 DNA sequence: TGTGCCAGTAGCTTACTAGCGACCGTCACAGATACGCAGTATTTT. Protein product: CASSLLATVTDTQYF.